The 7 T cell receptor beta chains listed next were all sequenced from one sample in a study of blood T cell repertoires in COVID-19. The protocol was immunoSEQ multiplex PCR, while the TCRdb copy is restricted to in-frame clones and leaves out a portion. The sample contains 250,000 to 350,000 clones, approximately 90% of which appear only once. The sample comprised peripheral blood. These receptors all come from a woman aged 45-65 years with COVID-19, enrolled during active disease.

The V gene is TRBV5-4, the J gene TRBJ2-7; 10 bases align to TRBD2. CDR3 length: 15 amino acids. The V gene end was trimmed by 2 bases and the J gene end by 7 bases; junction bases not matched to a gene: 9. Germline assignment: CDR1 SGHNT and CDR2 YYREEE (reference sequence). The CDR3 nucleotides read TGTGCCAGCAGCTTCGGAGCGGGAGGGTCGGGGGAGCAGTACTTC. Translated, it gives CASSFGAGGSGEQYF.

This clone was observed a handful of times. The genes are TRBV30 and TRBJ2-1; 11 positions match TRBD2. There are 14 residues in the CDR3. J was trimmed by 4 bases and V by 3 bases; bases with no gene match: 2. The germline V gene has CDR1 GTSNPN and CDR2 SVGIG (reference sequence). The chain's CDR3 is CAWRTSGSYNEQFF. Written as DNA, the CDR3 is TGTGCCTGGAGAACTAGCGGGAGTTACAATGAGCAGTTCTTC.

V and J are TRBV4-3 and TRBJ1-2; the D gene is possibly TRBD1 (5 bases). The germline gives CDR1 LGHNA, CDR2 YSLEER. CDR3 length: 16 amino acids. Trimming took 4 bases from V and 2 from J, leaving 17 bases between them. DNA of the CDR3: TGCGCCAGCAGCCCCGCGAATCGACAGAACAACTATGGCTACACCTTC. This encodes CASSPANRQNNYGYTF.

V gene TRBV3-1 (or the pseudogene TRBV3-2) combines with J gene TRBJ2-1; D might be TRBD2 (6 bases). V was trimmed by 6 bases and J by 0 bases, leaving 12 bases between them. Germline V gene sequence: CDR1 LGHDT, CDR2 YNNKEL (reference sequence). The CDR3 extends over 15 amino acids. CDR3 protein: CASRKAGGSYNEQFF. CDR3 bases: TGTGCCAGCAGAAAAGCCGGGGGCTCCTACAATGAGCAGTTCTTC.

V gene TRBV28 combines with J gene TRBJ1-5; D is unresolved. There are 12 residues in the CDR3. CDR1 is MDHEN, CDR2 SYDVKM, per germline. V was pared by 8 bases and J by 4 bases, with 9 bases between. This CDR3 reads CASFEGNQPQHF. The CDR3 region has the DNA TGTGCCAGCTTCGAGGGAAATCAGCCCCAGCATTTT.

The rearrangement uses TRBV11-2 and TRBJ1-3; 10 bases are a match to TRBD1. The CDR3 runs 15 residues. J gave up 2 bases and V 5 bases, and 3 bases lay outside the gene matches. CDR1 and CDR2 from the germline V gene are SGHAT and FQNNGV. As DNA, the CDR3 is TGTGCCAGCAGCCCAGGGACAGGGGCTGGAAACACCATATATTTT. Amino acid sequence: CASSPGTGAGNTIYF. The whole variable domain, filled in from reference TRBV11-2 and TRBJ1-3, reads EAGVAQSPRYKIIEKRQSVAFWCNPISGHATLYWYQQILGQGPKLLIQFQNNGVVDDSQLPKDRFSAERLKGVDSTLKIQPAKLEDSAVYLCASSPGTGAGNTIYFGEGSWLTVV.

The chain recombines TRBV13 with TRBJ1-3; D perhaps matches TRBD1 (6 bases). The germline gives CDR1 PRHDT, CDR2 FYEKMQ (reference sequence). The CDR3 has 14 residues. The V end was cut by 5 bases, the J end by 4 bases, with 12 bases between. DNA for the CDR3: TGTGCCAGCAGCCTAAGACAGGCCGGAAACACCATATATTTT. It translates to CASSLRQAGNTIYF. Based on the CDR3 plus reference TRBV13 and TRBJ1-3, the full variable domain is AAGVIQSPRHLIKEKRETATLKCYPIPRHDTVYWYQQGPGQDPQFLISFYEKMQSDKGSIPDRFSAQQFSDYHSELNMSSLELGDSALYFCASSLRQAGNTIYFGEGSWLTVV.